The clone carrying this T cell receptor (beta chain) was detected only once. Per the study methods: Researchers report that nucleated cell counts were estimated from reference gene primer amplification. This table comes from immunoSEQ multiplex PCR, and its TCRdb copy is limited to in-frame clones, with some not included. That table gives V, J and clone size, and the DNA gave D and trimming. The table includes about 250,000 clones, over 70% detected once. This sample was taken from a study of blood T cell repertoires in COVID-19. As for the study in general: Acute and convalescent COVID-19 specimens originated in the United States, Italy and Spain. In each case, the material was cDNA or gDNA derived from T cells, B-cell-depleted T cells, or PBMCs.

CDR1 is KGHSH, CDR2 LQKENI, per germline. The CDR3 covers 16 residues. Germline trimming cut 4 bases from V and 0 bases from J; bases unmatched to any gene: 5. The sequencing input was peripheral blood. The V gene is TRBV18, the J gene TRBJ2-3; 9 positions match TRBD1. The receptor's source is a man aged 35-49 years with acute or convalescent COVID-19. The DNA for the CDR3 is TGTGCCAGCTCACTGCTCGGACAGGGGAGCACAGATACGCAGTATTTT. This sequence encodes CASSLLGQGSTDTQYF.